A single sample gave rise to the 16 T cell receptor beta chains below, sequenced in a study of read filtering for tumor transcriptome and immune sequencing. The library was built from around 380 ng RNA with molecular barcoded adaptors for alpha/delta and beta/gamma chains. TCRdb independently ran MiXCR on the reads; one entry per CDR3 protein. The sample lists 40,000 or so distinct CDR3 sequences, roughly 15% occurring once. Sequenced material: a population of CD138-negative cells sorted from bone marrow. The receptor set was obtained from a donor at least 40 years old with multiple myeloma.

This clonotype was recorded many times. The chain carries TRBV20-1 and TRBJ2-7; TRBD2 might be the D (5 bases). Germline-derived CDR1 and CDR2 are DFQATT and SNEGSKA (reference sequence). V lost 3 bases and J lost 6, with 15 bases in between. This CDR3 is built from 13 residues. CDR3 protein: CSASGRRTGEQYF. The CDR3, as DNA: TGCAGTGCTAGCGGACGGAGGACCGGCGAGCAGTACTTC.

V usage is TRBV20-1 and J usage is TRBJ2-3; no definite D call. V lost 3 bases to trimming and J lost 1 base, with 5 bases between them. The CDR3 contains 12 residues. Germline V gives CDR1 DFQATT, CDR2 SNEGSKA (reference sequence). This CDR3 is CSASEGTDTQYF. DNA for the CDR3: TGCAGTGCTAGTGAGGGCACAGATACGCAGTATTTT.

This clonotype is judged medium-sized (0.01 to 0.1%). The chain uses TRBV3-1 and TRBJ2-1; 8 nucleotides align to TRBD1. V lost 4 bases, J lost 5 bases, and 4 bases stayed unmatched. The V gene's germline CDR1 is LGHDT and CDR2 YNNKEL (reference sequence). This CDR3 is 14 amino acids long. CDR3 sequence (DNA): TGTGCCAGCAGCCGCAGGGGGCAGGACAATGAGCAGTTCTTC. Amino acid sequence: CASSRRGQDNEQFF.

This clonotype was observed once. One end of the junction is discordant with germline, which a read error may explain. The genes are TRBV20-1 and TRBJ2-7, with D possibly TRBD1 on 5 matching bases. CDR1 is DFQATT, CDR2 SNEGSKA, per germline (reference sequence). This CDR3 region has 14 residues. The DNA for the CDR3 is TGCAGTGCTAGAGATCTTGGCAGGGTAAACGAGCATTGCTTC. This gives the protein CSARDLGRVNEHCF.

A few counts support this clonotype. The chain employs TRBV2 and TRBJ2-1; D unclear. Trimming pared 3 bases from V and 7 bases from J, leaving 4 bases between. Germline lookup yields CDR1 SNHLY and CDR2 FYNNEI. The CDR3 has 11 residues. In nucleotides, the CDR3 is TGTGCCAGCAGTGACTGGAATGAGCAGTTCTTC. Its translation is CASSDWNEQFF.

This clonotype has ten or more counts. The genes are TRBV10-3 and TRBJ2-5, with D perhaps assigned TRBD1 or TRBD2 (5 bases each). V was pared by 4 bases and J by 4 bases, with 10 bases between. The CDR3 runs 13 residues. Looked up from germline, CDR1 is ENHRY and CDR2 is SYGVKD. CDR3 sequence: CAISAERGETQYF. Written as DNA, the CDR3 is TGTGCCATCAGTGCCGAGAGGGGAGAGACCCAGTACTTC.

The table lists this clonotype with many counts. V and J are TRBV3-1 and TRBJ1-5, with D maybe TRBD1 (6 bases). Trimming removed 1 base from V and 3 bases from J, with 10 bases in between. The CDR3 runs to 15 residues. Germline-derived CDR1 and CDR2 are LGHDT and YNNKEL (reference sequence). Written as DNA, the CDR3 is TGTGCCAGCAGCCAAGGGACAGACTACAATCAGCCCCAGCATTTT. Amino acids: CASSQGTDYNQPQHF.

The sample holds many counts of this clonotype. The chain has TRBV20-1 and TRBJ2-1, with TRBD1 matching over 11 bases. The V and J ends lost 4 bases and 7 bases, in that order; junction bases with no gene match: 6. CDR3 length: 14 amino acids. The V gene's germline CDR1 is DFQATT and CDR2 SNEGSKA (reference sequence). In nucleotides, the CDR3 is TGCAGTGCTATGAGGACAGGGGGCGGGAATGAGCAGTTCTTC. Amino acids: CSAMRTGGGNEQFF.

This clonotype appeared a few times. A read error may be the cause here, since a much bigger clone is one base away. V usage is TRBV20-1 and J usage is TRBJ2-1; D is unresolved. This CDR3 spans 14 amino acids. V lost 1 base and J 2 bases, leaving 9 bases between the germline ends. Germline loops: CDR1 DFQATT, CDR2 SNEGSKA (reference sequence). The DNA of the CDR3 is TGCAGTGCTAGAGTTCGGCTAGCCTACAATGAGCAGTTCTTC. This codes for CSARVRLAYNEQFF.

This clonotype was observed a handful of times. The gene calls are TRBV20-1 and TRBJ2-1; TRBD2 agrees at 9 bases. V gave up 8 bases and J gave up 9 bases; unmatched junction bases: 11. This CDR3 has 13 amino acids. Germline assignment: CDR1 DFQATT and CDR2 SNEGSKA (reference sequence). CDR3 loop: CSLKAGGLGEQFF. CDR3 bases: TGCAGTCTGAAGGCGGGAGGGCTTGGTGAGCAGTTCTTC.

Comment on this clonotype: A much larger clone differs from this one at a single base, so this may be a read error. The rearrangement links TRBV13 to TRBJ2-1; no firm D call. There are 13 residues in the CDR3. Trimming stripped 5 bases from V and 7 bases from J, with 12 bases between. The germline V gene has CDR1 PRHDT and CDR2 FYEKMQ (reference sequence). The CDR3 sequence: CASSAQLANEQFF. The CDR3 DNA reads as TGTGCCAGCAGCGCTCAACTGGCTAATGAGCAGTTCTTC.

This clonotype was seen repeatedly, ten times or more. The genes are TRBV20-1 and TRBJ1-5; 7 nucleotides match TRBD1. The CDR3 spans 12 residues. CDR1 is DFQATT, CDR2 SNEGSKA, per germline (reference sequence). V lost 5 bases and J lost 5; bases outside the gene matches: 3. In DNA, the CDR3 is TGCAGTGCTCTTACAGGGGATCAGCCCCAGCATTTT. Translation gives CSALTGDQPQHF.

In this sample, this clonotype turned up many times. The gene calls are TRBV2 and TRBJ2-5; D is uncertain. The germline V gene has CDR1 SNHLY and CDR2 FYNNEI. Trimming took off 7 bases at V and 2 bases at J, with 8 bases between the two ends. The CDR3 covers 12 residues. DNA of the CDR3: TGTGCCAGCACTAGTTGGCAAGAGACCCAGTACTTC. Its protein is CASTSWQETQYF.

This clonotype was picked up many times. V is TRBV29-1 and J is TRBJ1-1; the match to TRBD1 covers 12 bases. With 3 bases clipped from V and 9 bases from J, the junction kept 8 bases outside the gene matches. CDR1 is SQVTM, CDR2 ANQGSEA, per germline. The CDR3 extends over 14 amino acids. Here the CDR3 reads CSVDAPGQGAQAFF. As DNA, the CDR3 is TGCAGCGTTGATGCGCCGGGACAGGGGGCGCAAGCTTTCTTT.

This clonotype was seen more than once but under ten times. Just one base apart from a much larger clone, this may be a read error. This chain links TRBV20-1 with TRBJ2-2; 7 positions match TRBD1. J gave up 1 base and V 3 bases, and 2 bases lay outside the gene matches. CDR1 is DFQATT, CDR2 SNEGSKA, per germline (reference sequence). The CDR3 spans 14 residues. The CDR3 DNA reads TGCAGTGCTAGCAGGACAGGGAACACCGGGGAGCTGTTTTTT. Amino acids: CSASRTGNTGELFF.

This clonotype has more than one count but fewer than ten. It may be a read error: a sequence one base away is much more abundant. The genes are TRBV5-1 and TRBJ1-1, with unresolved D. CDR1 and CDR2 (germline): SGHRS, YFSETQ. CDR3 length: 13 amino acids. V gave up 7 bases and J gave up 1 base, with 11 bases separating them. The CDR3 DNA is TGCGCCAGCGGGCAATCGAGGAACACTGAAGCTTTCTTT. It yields the protein CASGQSRNTEAFF.